This TCR beta chain emerged from a study of lymphopenia after photon versus proton radiotherapy. This CDR3 has 12 residues. V lost 2 bases to trimming and J lost 6 bases, with 11 bases between them. Germline V gene lookup returns CDR1 GTSNPN and CDR2 SVGIG (reference sequence). With respect to this clone: Its matching antigen is unknown.

Findings of the study overall: Oligoclonal CD8+ Temra expansion after nadir drove photon patients' diversity drop. Authors raise, but do not show, better survival with proton therapy. Proton therapy kept repertoires fairly stable, unlike photons, which gained effector/memory cells.

The data were produced by immunoSEQ multiplex PCR, yet TCRdb's version contains in-frame clones alone and is incomplete. The sample consists of tens of thousands of clones, around 88% of them appearing once. The chain is built from TRBV30 and TRBJ2-7, with D perhaps matching TRBD1 (5 bases). This sample comprised peripheral blood, obtained from a patient treated with proton-based radiotherapy. The sequence came from a man in his 60s with pancreatic cancer. The CDR3 loop reads CAWSPRTSEQYF. The CDR3 bases are TGTGCCTGGAGTCCCCGGACAAGCGAGCAGTACTTC.